Ten or more counts support the clone carrying this T cell receptor beta chain. This specimen comes from a study of human T cells and chemical hapten exposure. This CDR3 comprises 14 residues. The V end was cut by 4 bases, the J end by 1 base, with 8 bases between. The germline CDR1 and CDR2 sequences are KGHSH and LQKENI. The study used a library that attached unique molecular identifiers to individual cDNA molecules. One entry per CDR3 protein, called by TCRdb with MiXCR from the RACE reads. The repertoire holds approximately 400,000 distinct CDR3 sequences, with roughly 4.8% as singletons. Time point: patch test 1, 2 weeks after DPC sensitization. Treatment of the sample: therapeutic diphenylcyclopropenone sensitization with weekly scalp DPC.

V and J are TRBV18 and TRBJ1-5; D is perhaps TRBD1 (5 bases). The sequencing used whole blood, collected in connection with sensitization to the hapten diphenylcyclopropenone (DPC). This clonotype originated in a woman between 50 and 59 years old with alopecia areata. Some clones in this sample may be carry-over from other donors' samples. The CDR3 here is CASSLGTSNQPQHF. In DNA, the CDR3 is TGTGCCAGCTCACTCGGGACGAGCAATCAGCCCCAGCATTTT.